This TCR beta chain is drawn from a study of tumor and adjacent non-tumor tissue in lung cancer listed by TCRdb under 2018. Turning to the overall study: Patients with adenocarcinoma (approximately 11), squamous cell carcinoma (2) and small cell lung cancer (1) were included in the cohort. The roughly 15 enrolled patients, of whom 10 were men and 5 were women, were aged roughly 31 to 80 years and were diagnosed with TNM stage I to III disease. In total, sequencing yielded 125,075,908 productive TCRbeta reads, which works out to an average of about 4.2 million reads per sample. The study compared bulk TCRbeta repertoires between lung tumor tissue and matched distant non-tumor lung tissue from over twelve lung cancer patients. More than 25 paired specimens, one tumor and one normal lung sample per patient, were profiled by TCRbeta CDR3 sequencing. On the study overall, not on this receptor specifically: TCR diversity was significantly higher in younger patients, and greater tumor TCR diversity was associated with shorter overall survival and shorter disease-free survival. Only approximately 14 patients were included in the cohort, and the need for larger samples and more detailed clinical data was noted by the authors. Because peripheral blood was not sequenced, blood TCRbeta repertoires in the lung cancer patients of the study were not examined. Tumor tissue showed significantly higher TCR diversity (inverse Simpson) than normal lung tissue, at 431.37 vs 166.20 (P = 0.0075, Mann-Whitney U test). The methods do not name the sequencing platform or mention unique molecular identifiers. In normal lung, the top 100 clones accounted for a significantly larger cumulative share of the repertoire than in tumor tissue.

RNA was isolated from bulk unsorted tissue, and RNA quality was assessed with a NanoDrop ND-1000 and an Agilent 2100. The donors were newly diagnosed lung cancer patients admitted for thoracic surgery in China from August to November 2014 who had not received prior chemotherapy. Patients who had received previous radiotherapy or chemotherapy, or who had another concurrent cancer, were excluded from the study. Pieces of surgical tissue measuring about 1-2.2 cm3 were kept in RNAlater solution and stored at -80 degrees C until use. This clonotype was counted ten times or more. Its antigen specificity is not known. Base-call qualities are not available, and no considerably larger clone is one nucleotide away. The CDR3 runs 14 amino acids, cysteine and phenylalanine included. Only the CDR3 part of the read is kept: 42 bases, read in frame from the first base. V lost 7 bases and J lost 2 bases, and the count of bases not matched to a germline gene is 6. CDR1 SQVTM and CDR2 ANQGSEA are derived from the germline V gene.

Receptors were amplified or captured by multiplex PCR. These reads were obtained on an Illumina HiSeq 2500. TCRbeta libraries were constructed through three rounds of nested PCR with primers (Table S4) according to protocols adapted from ARM-PCR. Before sequencing, PCR products in the 200-500 bp range were cut out of the gel and cleaned up using the QIAquick gel extraction kit. On the study's bioinformatics: Trimmomatic was used to clean the reads, FLASH merged the cleaned reads into complete CDR3 sequences, and MiTCR assigned the sequences to V(D)J germline segments. VDJtools was used to compute clonal diversity as the inverse Simpson's index. In-frame sequences without a premature stop codon were defined as productive reads. TCRdb passed the public sequencing reads through fastp at Q25 and MiXCR, retaining productive beta sequences. CDR3 protein sequences are deduplicated, and each keeps its most common genes and DNA. The V and J calls here are based on TCRdb, not the publication. Recorded for this sample are over 130,000 distinct CDR3 sequences; approximately 70% of them occurred a single time. Around a sixth of the sample comes from the top ten.

The receptor was derived from a man between 60 and 75 years old with small cell lung cancer. The receptor chain draws on TRBV29-1 and TRBJ2-3; 10 junctional bases match TRBD2. Sequencing was done on a sample of lung tumor tissue. The CDR3 region has the sequence CSGVLAGFTDTQYF. The sequence in DNA is TGCAGCGGAGTACTAGCGGGGTTCACAGATACGCAGTATTTT.